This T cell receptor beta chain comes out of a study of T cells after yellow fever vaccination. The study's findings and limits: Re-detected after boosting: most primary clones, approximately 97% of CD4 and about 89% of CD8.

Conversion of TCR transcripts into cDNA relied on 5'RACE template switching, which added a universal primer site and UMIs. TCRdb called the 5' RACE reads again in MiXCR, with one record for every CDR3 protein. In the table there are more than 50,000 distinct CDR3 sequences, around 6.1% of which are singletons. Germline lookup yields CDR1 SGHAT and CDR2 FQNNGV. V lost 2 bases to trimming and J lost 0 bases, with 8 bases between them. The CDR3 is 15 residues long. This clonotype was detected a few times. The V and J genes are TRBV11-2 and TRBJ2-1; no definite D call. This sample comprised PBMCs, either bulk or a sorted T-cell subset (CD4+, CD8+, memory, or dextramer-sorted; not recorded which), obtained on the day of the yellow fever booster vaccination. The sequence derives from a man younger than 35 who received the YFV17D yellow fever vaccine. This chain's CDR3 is CASSLRFSSYNEQFF. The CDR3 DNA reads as TGTGCCAGCAGCTTAAGATTTTCCTCCTACAATGAGCAGTTCTTC.